One sample yielded the 11 T cell receptor beta chains listed below, sequenced in a study of blood T cell repertoires in COVID-19. Libraries were prepared by immunoSEQ multiplex PCR; TCRdb keeps only in-frame clonotypes and omits some of them. The table includes 200,000 to 250,000 clones, about 87% detected once. The source material was PBMCs or T cells enriched from blood (not recorded which). These receptors were collected from a man aged 25-40 years who had recovered from COVID-19.

The rearrangement uses TRBV12-3 or TRBV12-4 and TRBJ1-2; weak D call: TRBD1 (6 bases). The V and J ends lost 6 bases and 0 bases respectively, with 8 bases between them. CDR3 length: 13 amino acids. This CDR3 is CASSTGSNYGYTF. The CDR3 region has the DNA TGTGCCAGCAGCACAGGGTCTAACTATGGCTACACCTTC.

The genes are TRBV27 and TRBJ1-5, with TRBD1 identical over 7 bases. The CDR3 runs 15 residues. The trim removed 6 bases at V and 5 bases at J, leaving 10 bases unmatched. Germline CDR1 reads MNHEY; CDR2 reads SMNVEV (reference sequence). The CDR3 bases are TGTGCCAGCAGCCGGGACAGCAATAGGTATCAGCCCCAGCATTTT. Protein: CASSRDSNRYQPQHF.

The V call is TRBV7-9, the J call TRBJ2-1; TRBD2 aligns across 9 bases. The CDR3 is made up of 16 amino acids. From germline, CDR1 is SEHNR and CDR2 FQNEAQ (reference sequence). The ends lost 5 bases at V and 4 bases at J; junction bases unmatched: 9. CDR3 nucleotides: TGTGCCAGCAGCGAAACGCTAGCGGGAAAGTACAATGAGCAGTTCTTC. This translates into CASSETLAGKYNEQFF. Filled out from reference TRBV7-9 and TRBJ2-1, the complete variable domain reads DTGVSQNPRHKITKRGQNVTFRCDPISEHNRLYWYRQTLGQGPEFLTYFQNEAQLEKSRLLSDRFSAERPKGSFSTLEIQRTEQGDSAMYLCASSETLAGKYNEQFFGPGTRLTVL.

The chain carries TRBV29-1 and TRBJ1-2; D gene uncertain. The V gene lost 2 bases and the J gene lost 6 bases, with 16 bases spanning the gap. The CDR3 has 14 residues. Looked up from germline, CDR1 is SQVTM and CDR2 is ANQGSEA. This CDR3 is CSVELLSRRDGYTF. The CDR3 region has the DNA TGCAGCGTTGAATTGCTGTCCCGGAGGGATGGCTACACCTTC.

V gene TRBV4-3 combines with J gene TRBJ2-7; D is ambiguous. This CDR3 is built from 16 residues. CDR1 and CDR2 from the germline V gene are LGHNA and YSLEER. The V and J ends lost 1 base and 2 bases respectively, with 15 bases between them. CDR3 bases: TGCGCCAGCAGCCAAGGGCCCGAGACTCCCGCCTACGAGCAGTACTTC. Residues: CASSQGPETPAYEQYF.

The gene calls are TRBV4-2 and TRBJ2-3, with 9 positions matching TRBD2. The trim removed 1 base at V and 4 bases at J, leaving 3 bases unmatched. The CDR3 sequence is 15 residues long. CDR1 LGHNA and CDR2 YNFKEQ come from the germline V gene. For the CDR3, the DNA is TGTGCCAGCAGCCAAGCGATAGCGGGGGCAGATACGCAGTATTTT. The encoded protein is CASSQAIAGADTQYF.

The chain links TRBV5-4 to TRBJ1-1; 9 nucleotides match TRBD1. The CDR3 consists of 14 residues. V was pared by 1 base and J by 5 bases, with 3 bases of the junction left unmatched. Germline loops: CDR1 SGHNT, CDR2 YYREEE (reference sequence). The chain's CDR3 is CASSLIDRGTEAFF. The CDR3 DNA is TGTGCCAGCAGCTTGATTGACAGGGGGACTGAAGCTTTCTTT.

The J gene is TRBJ1-5, the V gene TRBV5-8; D remains unclear. V was pared by 0 bases and J by 0 bases, with 10 bases between. Germline V gene data show CDR1 as SGHTS and CDR2 as YDEGEE. The CDR3 consists of 16 residues. The DNA of the CDR3 is TGTGCCAGCAGCTTGGTGAGGGCCTATAGCAATCAGCCCCAGCATTTT. Translation gives CASSLVRAYSNQPQHF.

The chain joins TRBV18 to TRBJ1-5, with D unresolved. The CDR3 length is 14 residues. The V and J ends lost 2 bases and 1 base respectively, with 6 bases between them. Germline CDR1 reads KGHSH; CDR2 reads LQKENI. The CDR3 loop is CASSPGGSNQPQHF. The CDR3 bases are TGTGCCAGCTCACCAGGCGGGAGCAATCAGCCCCAGCATTTT.

V gene TRBV5-5 combines with J gene TRBJ1-3; 7 bases are a match to TRBD1. The J segment lost 4 bases and the V segment lost 4 bases, leaving 11 bases of the junction unmatched. The CDR3 totals 16 residues. Germline CDR1 is SGHKS and CDR2 is YYEKEE (reference sequence). The CDR3 loop reads CASSPGTAEAGNTIYF. CDR3 sequence (DNA): TGTGCCAGCAGCCCAGGGACAGCCGAAGCCGGAAACACCATATATTTT.

This clone appeared a few times. The V gene is TRBV12-3 or TRBV12-4, the J gene TRBJ2-1; the match to TRBD1 covers 8 bases. V shed 8 bases and J 9 bases; nucleotides not matched to a gene: 9. CDR3 length: 13 amino acids. In nucleotides, the CDR3 is TGTGCCAGCGGGCGACAGGGGTTGGGTGAGCAGTTCTTC. Translated, it gives CASGRQGLGEQFF.